This TCR beta chain was identified in a study of blood T cell repertoires in COVID-19. At the level of the study: COVID-19 samples, acute and convalescent, were from the United States, Italy and Spain.

Per the original data handling: Amplification from reference gene primers served as the basis for estimated nucleated cell counts. This table comes from immunoSEQ multiplex PCR, and its TCRdb copy is limited to in-frame clones, with some not included. From that table come the V and J calls and clone size; the DNA was used to work out D and trimming. The sample holds about 130,000 clones, 75% to 90% seen once. The V end was cut by 5 bases, the J end by 6 bases, with 11 bases between. CDR1 and CDR2 (germline): MNHNY, SVGAGI (reference sequence). CDR3 size: 13 residues. This clonotype was obtained from a human donor in a cohort sampled during active COVID-19. The sample taken for sequencing was peripheral blood. The rearrangement links TRBV6-6 to TRBJ2-1, with D maybe TRBD2 (6 bases). This CDR3 is CASSAWGGNEQFF. In nucleotides, the CDR3 is TGTGCCAGCAGTGCCTGGGGAGGCAATGAGCAGTTCTTC.